The 9 T cell receptor beta chains below come from one sample, sequenced in a study of Tregs in tolerant kidney transplant recipients. Measured with immunoSEQ multiplex PCR; TCRdb has only the in-frame clones, and not every one. This sample yields about 100,000 clones, of which around 90% are seen a single time; 0.34% belongs to the top ten. Sequences were derived from CD4+ T cells from blood, sampled before the transplant. Every receptor here comes from a human donor who received a combined kidney and bone marrow transplant.

The chain is built from TRBV5-8 and TRBJ1-2; no clear D gene. The germline CDR1 and CDR2 sequences are SGHTS and YDEGEE. Trimming took off 5 bases at V and 7 bases at J, with 9 bases between the two ends. This CDR3 region has 11 residues. CDR3 region: CASRRDSGYTF. CDR3 coding DNA: TGTGCCAGCAGGAGGGATTCTGGCTACACCTTC.

The V call is TRBV10-3, the J call TRBJ1-2; 9 bases are shared with TRBD1. Trimming at V came to 3 bases and at J to 6 bases, leaving 8 bases not matched to a gene. This CDR3 has 15 amino acids. Germline assignment: CDR1 ENHRY and CDR2 SYGVKD. CDR3 sequence reads: CAISDYTRDRDGYTF. In nucleotides, the CDR3 is TGTGCCATCAGTGACTATACTCGGGACAGGGATGGCTACACCTTC.

This clone was recorded once. The J gene is TRBJ2-2, the V gene TRBV5-6; D is undetermined. Trimming removed 1 base at V and 1 base at J, with 5 bases between. The germline gives CDR1 SGHDT, CDR2 YYEEEE. This CDR3 region has 14 residues. CDR3 nucleotide sequence: TGTGCCAGCAGCTTGTACGGGAACACCGGGGAGCTGTTTTTT. This codes for CASSLYGNTGELFF. Variable domain in full (rest from reference TRBV5-6 and TRBJ2-2): DAGVTQSPTHLIKTRGQQVTLRCSPKSGHDTVSWYQQALGQGPQFIFQYYEEEERQRGNFPDRFSGHQFPNYSSELNVNALLLGDSALYLCASSLYGNTGELFFGEGSRLTVL.

This clone was found once. V is TRBV10-3 and J is TRBJ2-3; 9 bases match TRBD1. CDR1 and CDR2 from the germline V gene are ENHRY and SYGVKD. The CDR3 runs 17 residues. With V trimmed by 6 bases and J by 4 bases, 14 bases remained unmatched. CDR3 loop: CAIREGYPGQGPDTQYF. DNA of the CDR3: TGTGCCATCAGGGAGGGTTACCCGGGACAGGGCCCAGATACGCAGTATTTT.

The chain is built from TRBV19 and TRBJ1-2; D may be TRBD1 (6 bases). The V end lost 7 bases, the J end lost 7 bases, and 16 bases lay between the germline ends. This CDR3 has 13 amino acids. The germline V gene encodes CDR1 LNHDA and CDR2 SQIVND (reference sequence). The CDR3 spells CASIRTGRGGYTF. In nucleotides, the CDR3 is TGTGCCAGTATCCGAACAGGGAGGGGTGGCTACACCTTC.

The chain combines TRBV5-1 with TRBJ2-1; 9 positions match TRBD2. The trim removed 0 bases at V and 7 bases at J, leaving 11 bases unmatched. The length of the CDR3 is 17 residues. Germline assignment: CDR1 SGHRS and CDR2 YFSETQ. CDR3 loop: CASSLAGLAGPQNEQFF. In DNA form, the CDR3 reads TGCGCCAGCAGCTTGGCCGGCCTAGCGGGGCCACAAAATGAGCAGTTCTTC.

The rearrangement links TRBV18 to TRBJ1-1; the match to TRBD1 covers 8 bases. The V gene's germline CDR1 is KGHSH and CDR2 LQKENI. CDR3 size: 15 residues. J gave up 1 base and V 8 bases, and 9 bases lay outside the gene matches. CDR3 bases: TGTGCCAGCCTGACAGGGGAGTCTCGGAACACTGAAGCTTTCTTT. Translated, it gives CASLTGESRNTEAFF.

This rearrangement joins TRBV5-4 to TRBJ1-4; D possibly corresponds to TRBD1 (6 bases). The length of the CDR3 is 15 residues. Germline assignment: CDR1 SGHNT and CDR2 YYREEE (reference sequence). Trimming removed 7 bases from V and 8 bases from J, with 21 bases in between. The CDR3 nucleotides read TGTGCCAGCGGTAGACAGGAACGTTCGCGGGAAAAACTGTTTTTT. Residues: CASGRQERSREKLFF. Looking up the rest from reference TRBV5-4 and TRBJ1-4 gives the full variable domain: ETGVTQSPTHLIKTRGQQVTLRCSSQSGHNTVSWYQQALGQGPQFIFQYYREEENGRGNFPPRFSGLQFPNYSSELNVNALELDDSALYLCASGRQERSREKLFFGSGTQLSVL.

The chain is built from TRBV13 and TRBJ2-2; 8 bases are a match to TRBD2. Germline lookup yields CDR1 PRHDT and CDR2 FYEKMQ (reference sequence). CDR3 length: 15 amino acids. After removal of 1 base from V and 4 bases from J, the junction contained 2 bases not matched to a gene. CDR3 residues: CASSLDGGVTGELFF. The CDR3 DNA reads TGTGCCAGCAGCTTAGACGGGGGGGTCACCGGGGAGCTGTTTTTT.